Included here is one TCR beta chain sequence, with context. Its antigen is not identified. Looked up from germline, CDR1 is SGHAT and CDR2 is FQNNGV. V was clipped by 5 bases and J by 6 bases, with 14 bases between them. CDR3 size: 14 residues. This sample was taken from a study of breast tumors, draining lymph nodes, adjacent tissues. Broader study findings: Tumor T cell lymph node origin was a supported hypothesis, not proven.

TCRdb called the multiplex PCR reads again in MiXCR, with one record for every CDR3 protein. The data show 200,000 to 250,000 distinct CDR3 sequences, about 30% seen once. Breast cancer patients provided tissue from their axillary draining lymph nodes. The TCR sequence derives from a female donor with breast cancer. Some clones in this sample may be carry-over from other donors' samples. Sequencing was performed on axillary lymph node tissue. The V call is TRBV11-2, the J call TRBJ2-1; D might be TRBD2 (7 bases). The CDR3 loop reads CASSRKGGGNEQFF. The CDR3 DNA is TGTGCCAGCAGCAGAAAGGGGGGGGGCAATGAGCAGTTCTTC.